Described below is a single T cell receptor beta chain sequence and its context. This sample was included in a study of blood T cell repertoires in COVID-19. Study information: Some COVID-19 samples were acute and others convalescent; all came from the United States, Italy and Spain.

This CDR3 contains 16 residues. Trimming stripped 1 base from V and 2 bases from J, with 13 bases between. Germline V gives CDR1 SGHAT, CDR2 FQNNGV. Original methodology: Estimation of nucleated cell counts relied on the amplification of reference gene primers. Generated by immunoSEQ multiplex PCR, the TCRdb table keeps only in-frame clones and is missing some. That table furnishes V, J and clone size, whereas the DNA furnished D and trimming. Among under 200,000 clones listed, about 87% were seen once. The rearrangement links TRBV11-2 to TRBJ2-3; weak D call: TRBD2 (6 bases). The sequence was obtained from an older woman who had recovered from COVID-19. The specimen was peripheral blood. CDR3 bases: TGTGCCAGCAGCTTAGCGGGAGTGTCCTACACAGATACGCAGTATTTT. Translating gives CASSLAGVSYTDTQYF.